What follows are 28 T cell receptor beta chains derived from one specimen sequenced in a study of cytomegalovirus exposure and HLA in healthy donors. 13 Jbeta primers and 60 Vbeta primers were used for the PCR. Using immunoSEQ multiplex PCR, the repertoire was profiled, and TCRdb retains in-frame clones only, with some absent. The data hold 100,000 to 150,000 clones, with over 70% observed a single time. The specimen was PBMCs. Receptors originate from a woman between 55 and 75 years old in good health and CMV-seropositive.

The J gene is TRBJ2-7, the V gene TRBV19, with 8 nucleotides matching TRBD1. The CDR3 loop spans 15 amino acids. The V and J ends lost 4 bases and 1 base, in that order; junction bases with no gene match: 6. Germline V gene lookup returns CDR1 LNHDA and CDR2 SQIVND (reference sequence). CDR3 protein: CASSNTGGRSYEQYF. The DNA for the CDR3 is TGTGCCAGTAGTAACACAGGGGGGAGGTCCTACGAGCAGTACTTC.

The chain couples TRBV7-8 to TRBJ2-3, with D maybe TRBD2 (6 bases). The V end was cut by 7 bases, the J end by 6 bases, with 26 bases between. CDR1 and CDR2 from the germline V gene are SGHVS and FQNEAQ. The CDR3 runs to 17 residues. The CDR3: CASNLGRGSLWGDTQYF. CDR3 DNA: TGTGCCAGCAACCTTGGCCGGGGGTCCCTCTGGGGGGATACGCAGTATTTT. The complete variable domain, with remaining parts taken from reference TRBV7-8 and TRBJ2-3, reads GAGVSQSPRYKVAKRGQDVALRCDPISGHVSLFWYQQALGQGPEFLTYFQNEAQLDKSGLPSDRFFAERPEGSVSTLKIQRTQQEDSAVYLCASNLGRGSLWGDTQYFGPGTRLTVL.

This sequence joins TRBV5-1 and TRBJ2-1; 7 bases map to TRBD2. With V trimmed by 5 bases and J by 0 bases, 5 bases remained unmatched. The CDR3 is 15 amino acids. The germline CDR1 and CDR2 sequences are SGHRS and YFSETQ. The CDR3 region has the DNA TGCGCCAGCAGGGGCGGCGGGAGCTCCTACAATGAGCAGTTCTTC. Residues: CASRGGGSSYNEQFF.

This clone was seen more than once but under ten times. The chain employs TRBV4-1 and TRBJ2-1, with a possible D match to TRBD1 (6 bases). The CDR3 spans 18 residues. The germline CDR1 and CDR2 sequences are MGHRA and YSYEKL. Trimming cost V 1 base and J 2 bases, with 18 bases left between them. The CDR3: CASSQVISGQYTYNEQFF. The CDR3 DNA reads TGCGCCAGCAGCCAAGTCATCAGCGGACAGTACACCTACAATGAGCAGTTCTTC.

This clone was detected a few times. J is TRBJ2-5 and V is TRBV7-3; TRBD2 aligns across 12 bases. CDR3 length: 15 residues. Germline-derived CDR1 and CDR2 are SGHTA and FQGTGA. Unmatched junction bases numbered 3, after V lost 6 bases and J lost 1 base. DNA for the CDR3: TGTGCCAGCAGACTAGCGGGGGGCCCCCAAGAGACCCAGTACTTC. Translation: CASRLAGGPQETQYF. Complete variable domain (other parts from reference TRBV7-3 and TRBJ2-5): GAGVSQTPSNKVTEKGKYVELRCDPISGHTALYWYRQSLGQGPEFLIYFQGTGAADDSGLPNDRFFAVRPEGSVSTLKIQRTERGDSAVYLCASRLAGGPQETQYFGPGTRLLVL.

This chain connects TRBV9 to TRBJ1-1; possibly TRBD1 for D (6 bases). The V end was cut by 4 bases, the J end by 5 bases, with 9 bases between. Germline assignment: CDR1 SGDLS and CDR2 YYNGEE. This CDR3 has 12 residues. The CDR3 sequence is CASSPGETEAFF. The CDR3 DNA reads as TGTGCCAGCAGCCCAGGGGAGACTGAAGCTTTCTTT.

The chain uses TRBV5-1 and TRBJ1-1; the match to TRBD1 covers 11 bases. Germline V gene sequence: CDR1 SGHRS, CDR2 YFSETQ. The V gene end was trimmed by 0 bases and the J gene end by 1 base; junction bases not matched to a gene: 8. This CDR3 is 18 amino acids long. This CDR3 reads CASSLAGGQGVGNTEAFF. CDR3 nucleotides: TGCGCCAGCAGCTTGGCCGGGGGACAGGGGGTTGGGAACACTGAAGCTTTCTTT.

The chain joins TRBV6-5 to TRBJ1-2, with D possibly being TRBD1 (6 bases). The germline CDR1 and CDR2 sequences are MNHEY and SVGAGI. There are 15 residues in the CDR3. Trimming took off 6 bases at V and 3 bases at J, with 17 bases between the two ends. CDR3 region: CASRGARSLYYGYTF. DNA of the CDR3: TGTGCCAGCAGGGGGGCCCGTAGCCTCTACTATGGCTACACCTTC.

The chain joins TRBV7-2 to TRBJ1-5; D perhaps matches TRBD1 (6 bases). The V end lost 5 bases, the J end lost 4 bases, and 12 bases lay between the germline ends. CDR1 and CDR2 from the germline V gene are SGHTA and FQGNSA. There are 14 residues in the CDR3. CDR3 residues: CASSRYRDNQPQHF. The CDR3 nucleotides read TGTGCCAGCAGCCGCTACAGGGATAATCAGCCCCAGCATTTT.

The chain recombines TRBV27 with TRBJ2-7; D gene ambiguous. V was pared by 5 bases and J by 1 base, with 9 bases between. Germline CDR1 and CDR2: MNHEY and SMNVEV (reference sequence). The CDR3 has 13 residues. The CDR3 nucleotides read TGTGCCAGCAGTCATATCGAGTCCTACGAGCAGTACTTC. Amino acids: CASSHIESYEQYF.

CDR3 DNA sequence: TGTGCCAGCAGTTCACGCCGACAGGACAGCTCTGGAAACACCATATATTTT. Translating it yields CASSSRRQDSSGNTIYF. The rearrangement uses TRBV2 and TRBJ1-3; weak D call: TRBD1 (6 bases). This CDR3 comprises 17 residues. Germline V gene sequence: CDR1 SNHLY, CDR2 FYNNEI. Trimming stripped 5 bases from V and 0 bases from J, with 17 bases between.

The V call is TRBV5-1, the J call TRBJ2-2; D remains unclear. Per germline, CDR1 SGHRS and CDR2 YFSETQ. CDR3 length: 16 amino acids. Trimming took 4 bases from V and 0 from J, leaving 13 bases between them. The CDR3 sequence is CASSTPGNPNTGELFF. CDR3 DNA: TGCGCCAGCAGCACACCTGGCAACCCGAACACCGGGGAGCTGTTTTTT.

The CDR3 bases are TGTGCCATCAGGGAGGGGGCTGTAAACACCGGGGAGCTGTTTTTT. This translates into CAIREGAVNTGELFF. The rearrangement links TRBV10-3 to TRBJ2-2, with a possible D match to TRBD1 (7 bases). V was shortened by 6 bases and J by 2 bases, with 13 bases between the two germline ends. The germline CDR1 and CDR2 sequences are ENHRY and SYGVKD. This CDR3 spans 15 amino acids.

The chain is built from TRBV6-5 and TRBJ2-7; no clear D. There are 13 residues in the CDR3. V lost 2 bases and J 4 bases, leaving 9 bases between the germline ends. The germline gives CDR1 MNHEY, CDR2 SVGAGI. As DNA, the CDR3 is TGTGCCAGCAGTTACACGCAGGATTACGAGCAGTACTTC. It specifies CASSYTQDYEQYF.

The chain uses TRBV18 and TRBJ1-2, with D possibly matching TRBD1 (5 bases). The germline CDR1 and CDR2 sequences are KGHSH and LQKENI. V was pared by 2 bases and J by 8 bases, with 18 bases between. The CDR3 has 15 amino acids. The CDR3 nucleotides are TGTGCCAGCTCACCAGTTGCCCAGGGCGGAGACGGCTACACCTTC. This gives the protein CASSPVAQGGDGYTF.

The CDR3 region is CASSPGQGPYNEQFF. CDR3 bases: TGTGCCAGCTCACCCGGACAGGGACCCTACAATGAGCAGTTCTTC. V gene TRBV18 combines with J gene TRBJ2-1; the match to TRBD1 covers 8 bases. The V segment lost 3 bases and the J segment 2 bases; nucleotides outside the gene matches: 3. Germline V gives CDR1 KGHSH, CDR2 LQKENI. CDR3 size: 15 residues.

This clone was recorded a few times. This chain joins TRBV4-2 and TRBJ1-5; possibly TRBD1 for D (5 bases). V was trimmed by 0 bases and J by 7 bases, leaving 16 bases between them. This CDR3 has 16 residues. Germline CDR1 is LGHNA and CDR2 is YNFKEQ. Here the CDR3 DNA reads TGTGCCAGCAGCCAAGATCCTTTCGGGGGGGGACAGCCCCAGCATTTT. Protein product: CASSQDPFGGGQPQHF.

This chain uses TRBV25-1 with TRBJ2-2, with TRBD1 matching 9 bases. The CDR3 has 17 residues. V shed 3 bases and J 5 bases; nucleotides not matched to a gene: 10. Germline V CDR1 and CDR2: MGHDK, SYGVNS. CDR3 in DNA: TGTGCCAGCAGTGAGAGGCTGCAGGACAGGGGTACCGGGGAGCTGTTTTTT. This sequence encodes CASSERLQDRGTGELFF.

This clone has a handful of counts. The chain employs TRBV6-5 and TRBJ2-7; a possible D gene is TRBD2 (5 bases). Trimming took off 2 bases at V and 5 bases at J, with 19 bases between the two ends. The CDR3 totals 16 residues. The germline V gene has CDR1 MNHEY and CDR2 SVGAGI. The CDR3 is CASSYAEHLPGNEQYF. CDR3 in DNA: TGTGCCAGCAGTTACGCTGAACACCTCCCCGGGAACGAGCAGTACTTC.

This chain links TRBV13 with TRBJ1-3, with 8 bases lining up with TRBD1. This CDR3 region has 14 residues. From germline, CDR1 is PRHDT and CDR2 FYEKMQ (reference sequence). The trim removed 5 bases at V and 8 bases at J, leaving 8 bases unmatched. The CDR3 loop reads CASSERQGLDTIYF. Here the CDR3 DNA reads TGTGCCAGCAGCGAGAGACAGGGGTTAGACACCATATATTTT.

J is TRBJ2-7 and V is TRBV9, with D perhaps matching TRBD2 (6 bases). This CDR3 contains 12 residues. CDR1 and CDR2 from the germline V gene are SGDLS and YYNGEE. V was trimmed by 5 bases and J by 5 bases, leaving 11 bases between them. The CDR3 coding sequence is TGTGCCAGCAGAGGGGACTCTCACGAGCAGTACTTC. This gives the protein CASRGDSHEQYF.

The V and J genes are TRBV5-1 and TRBJ1-5; possible D gene TRBD1, 5 bases. Trimming took off 0 bases at V and 7 bases at J, with 14 bases between the two ends. The CDR3 extends over 15 amino acids. The germline CDR1 and CDR2 sequences are SGHRS and YFSETQ. The CDR3 sequence: CASSLVGGGRQPQHF. In DNA, the CDR3 is TGCGCCAGCAGCTTGGTGGGGGGGGGACGGCAGCCCCAGCATTTT.

This chain connects TRBV18 to TRBJ2-2; 11 bases line up with TRBD2. After removal of 10 bases from V and 4 bases from J, the junction contained 8 bases not matched to a gene. CDR3 size: 15 residues. Germline-derived CDR1 and CDR2 are KGHSH and LQKENI. The CDR3 bases are TGTGCCACCACTCCAGGACTAGCGGGCACCGGGGAGCTGTTTTTT. Its translation is CATTPGLAGTGELFF.

This clone was detected only a few times. CDR3 coding DNA: TGTGCCAGCAGCGTAGGTGGCGGGGGGGCCTACGAGCAGTACTTC. Amino acids: CASSVGGGGAYEQYF. J is TRBJ2-7 and V is TRBV9; 9 nucleotides align to TRBD2. CDR3 length: 15 amino acids. Per germline, CDR1 SGDLS and CDR2 YYNGEE. V was pared by 0 bases and J by 2 bases, with 3 bases of the junction left unmatched.

J is TRBJ2-5 and V is TRBV5-1, with 8 bases identical to TRBD2. CDR3 length: 15 residues. Unmatched junction bases numbered 6, after V lost 4 bases and J lost 1 base. Germline lookup yields CDR1 SGHRS and CDR2 YFSETQ. This chain's CDR3 is CASSSTSGTQETQYF. The CDR3 nucleotides read TGCGCCAGCAGCAGTACTAGCGGAACCCAAGAGACCCAGTACTTC. The complete variable domain, with remaining parts taken from reference TRBV5-1 and TRBJ2-5, reads KAGVTQTPRYLIKTRGQQVTLSCSPISGHRSVSWYQQTPGQGLQFLFEYFSETQRNKGNFPGRFSGRQFSNSRSEMNVSTLELGDSALYLCASSSTSGTQETQYFGPGTRLLVL.

This clone was counted a few times. The rearrangement joins TRBV19 to TRBJ2-5; D is possibly TRBD2 (5 bases). Judging by the DNA end, TRBJ2-7 fits better; the J call may be wrong. Germline V lookup: CDR1 LNHDA, CDR2 SQIVND (reference sequence). This CDR3 contains 15 residues. The chain's CDR3 is CASSITGMMSYEQYF. The CDR3 coding sequence is TGTGCCAGTAGTATAACGGGGATGATGTCCTACGAGCAGTACTTC.

V usage is TRBV13 and J usage is TRBJ2-2, with 10 positions matching TRBD2. J was trimmed by 4 bases and V by 1 base; bases with no gene match: 9. Germline assignment: CDR1 PRHDT and CDR2 FYEKMQ (reference sequence). This CDR3 has 18 residues. The CDR3 coding sequence is TGTGCCAGCAGCTTAGAGGAGGAGCGGGGGGGCGTCACCGGGGAGCTGTTTTTT. Translating it yields CASSLEEERGGVTGELFF.

This clone was recorded a few times. The chain combines TRBV7-3 with TRBJ1-4, with a weak D call TRBD1 (5 bases). Deletions cut 0 bases from V and 5 bases from J, with 10 bases between. Looked up from germline, CDR1 is SGHTA and CDR2 is FQGTGA. The CDR3 is 15 residues long. The DNA of the CDR3 is TGTGCCAGCAGCTTAACTGGGCAGGGAAATGAAAAACTGTTTTTT. Residues: CASSLTGQGNEKLFF.